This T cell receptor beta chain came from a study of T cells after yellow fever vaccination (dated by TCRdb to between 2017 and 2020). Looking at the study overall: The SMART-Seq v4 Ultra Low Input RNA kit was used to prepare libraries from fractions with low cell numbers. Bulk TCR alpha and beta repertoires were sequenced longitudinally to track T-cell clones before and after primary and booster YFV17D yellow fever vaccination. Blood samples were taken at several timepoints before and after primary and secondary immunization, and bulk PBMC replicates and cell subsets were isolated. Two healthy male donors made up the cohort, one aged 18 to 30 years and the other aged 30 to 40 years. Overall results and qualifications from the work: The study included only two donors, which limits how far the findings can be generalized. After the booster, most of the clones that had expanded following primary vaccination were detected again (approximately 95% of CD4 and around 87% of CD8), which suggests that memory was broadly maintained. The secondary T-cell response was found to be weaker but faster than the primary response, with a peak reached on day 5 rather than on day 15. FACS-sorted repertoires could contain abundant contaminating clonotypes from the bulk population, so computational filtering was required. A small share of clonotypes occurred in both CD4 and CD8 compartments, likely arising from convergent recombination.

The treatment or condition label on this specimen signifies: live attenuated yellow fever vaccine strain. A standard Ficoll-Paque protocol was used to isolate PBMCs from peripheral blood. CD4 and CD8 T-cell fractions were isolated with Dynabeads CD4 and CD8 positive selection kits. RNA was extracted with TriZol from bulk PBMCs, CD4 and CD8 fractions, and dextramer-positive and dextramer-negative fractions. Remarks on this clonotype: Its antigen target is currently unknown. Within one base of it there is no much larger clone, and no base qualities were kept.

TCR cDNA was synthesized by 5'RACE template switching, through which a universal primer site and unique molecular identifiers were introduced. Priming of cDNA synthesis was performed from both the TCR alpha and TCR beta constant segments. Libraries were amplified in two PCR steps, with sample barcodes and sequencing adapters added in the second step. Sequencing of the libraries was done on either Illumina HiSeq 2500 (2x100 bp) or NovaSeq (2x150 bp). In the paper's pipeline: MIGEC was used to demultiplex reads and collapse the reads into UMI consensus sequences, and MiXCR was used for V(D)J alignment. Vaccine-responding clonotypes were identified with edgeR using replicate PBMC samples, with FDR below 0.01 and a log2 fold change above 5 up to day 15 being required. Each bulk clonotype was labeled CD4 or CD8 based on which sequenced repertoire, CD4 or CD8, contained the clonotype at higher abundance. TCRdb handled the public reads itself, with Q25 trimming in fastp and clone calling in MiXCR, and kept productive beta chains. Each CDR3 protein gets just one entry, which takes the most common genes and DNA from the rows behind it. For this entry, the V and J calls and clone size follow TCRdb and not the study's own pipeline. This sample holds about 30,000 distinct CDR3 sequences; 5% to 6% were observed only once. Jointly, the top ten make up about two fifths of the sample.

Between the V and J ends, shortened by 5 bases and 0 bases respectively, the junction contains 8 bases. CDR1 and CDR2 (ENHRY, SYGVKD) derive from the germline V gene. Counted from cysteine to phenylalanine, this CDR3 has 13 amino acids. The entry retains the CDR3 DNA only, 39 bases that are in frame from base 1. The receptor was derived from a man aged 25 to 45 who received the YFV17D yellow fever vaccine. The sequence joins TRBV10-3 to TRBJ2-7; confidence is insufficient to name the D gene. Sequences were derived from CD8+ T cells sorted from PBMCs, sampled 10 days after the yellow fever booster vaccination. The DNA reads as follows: TGTGCCATCAGTTCGGTAAGCTCCTACGAGCAGTACTTC. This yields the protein CAISSVSSYEQYF.